The clone carrying this T cell receptor (beta chain) occurred a few times. This sample is drawn from a study of PD-L1 blockade in urothelial cancer. The wider study: Blood was subjected to analysis at 3 weeks (second dose) and 6 weeks following treatment start.

CDR3 size: 16 residues. Germline V CDR1 and CDR2: SGDLS, YYNGEE. Trimming shortened V by 0 bases and J by 0 bases, and 9 bases separated the two germline ends. Produced via immunoSEQ multiplex PCR; TCRdb's table is partial and in-frame only. The sample holds about 74,000 clones, approximately 87% seen once. As to time point: pretreatment peripheral blood. This specimen was PBMCs, taken around atezolizumab (anti-PD-L1) treatment. This chain links TRBV9 with TRBJ2-2; D call uncertain. This clonotype was obtained from a man between 70 and 80 years old with urothelial cancer. CDR3 residues: CASSVGSDANTGELFF. CDR3 nucleotide sequence: TGTGCCAGCAGCGTAGGATCAGATGCGAACACCGGGGAGCTGTTTTTT.